The following is a T cell receptor beta chain sequence with its context. The sample has other DNA sequences that encode this CDR3 too. This sample is part of a study of control samples from healthy donors and cancer patients. Germline lookup yields CDR1 GTSNPN and CDR2 SVGIG (reference sequence). The V and J ends lost 1 base and 0 bases respectively, with 6 bases between them. The CDR3 covers 13 residues. Produced via immunoSEQ multiplex PCR; TCRdb's table is partial and in-frame only. The table lists fewer than 110,000 clones, 75% to 90% of them singletons. The sequencing input was PBMCs. The source is a man in his sixties with lung cancer. The chain has TRBV30 and TRBJ1-1; D is possibly TRBD1 (5 bases). The CDR3, as DNA: TGTGCCTGGAGTGAGACAGTGAACACTGAAGCTTTCTTT. Protein: CAWSETVNTEAFF.